This T cell receptor beta chain was recovered during a study of control samples from healthy donors and cancer patients. This CDR3 contains 12 residues. The germline CDR1 and CDR2 sequences are GTSNPN and SVGIG (reference sequence). V lost 7 bases to trimming and J lost 5 bases, with 13 bases between them. Generated by immunoSEQ multiplex PCR, the TCRdb table keeps only in-frame clones and is missing some. The sample lists 150,000 or so clones, 85% to 95% seen once, with 2% to 2.5% in the top ten. This chain connects TRBV30 to TRBJ2-3, with D perhaps TRBD1 or TRBD2 (5 bases each). This receptor was identified in a man aged 45-65 years in good health. Input material: blood. Here the CDR3 DNA reads TGTGCCTCGGGACGCACCAGAGATACGCAGTATTTT. Its protein is CASGRTRDTQYF.